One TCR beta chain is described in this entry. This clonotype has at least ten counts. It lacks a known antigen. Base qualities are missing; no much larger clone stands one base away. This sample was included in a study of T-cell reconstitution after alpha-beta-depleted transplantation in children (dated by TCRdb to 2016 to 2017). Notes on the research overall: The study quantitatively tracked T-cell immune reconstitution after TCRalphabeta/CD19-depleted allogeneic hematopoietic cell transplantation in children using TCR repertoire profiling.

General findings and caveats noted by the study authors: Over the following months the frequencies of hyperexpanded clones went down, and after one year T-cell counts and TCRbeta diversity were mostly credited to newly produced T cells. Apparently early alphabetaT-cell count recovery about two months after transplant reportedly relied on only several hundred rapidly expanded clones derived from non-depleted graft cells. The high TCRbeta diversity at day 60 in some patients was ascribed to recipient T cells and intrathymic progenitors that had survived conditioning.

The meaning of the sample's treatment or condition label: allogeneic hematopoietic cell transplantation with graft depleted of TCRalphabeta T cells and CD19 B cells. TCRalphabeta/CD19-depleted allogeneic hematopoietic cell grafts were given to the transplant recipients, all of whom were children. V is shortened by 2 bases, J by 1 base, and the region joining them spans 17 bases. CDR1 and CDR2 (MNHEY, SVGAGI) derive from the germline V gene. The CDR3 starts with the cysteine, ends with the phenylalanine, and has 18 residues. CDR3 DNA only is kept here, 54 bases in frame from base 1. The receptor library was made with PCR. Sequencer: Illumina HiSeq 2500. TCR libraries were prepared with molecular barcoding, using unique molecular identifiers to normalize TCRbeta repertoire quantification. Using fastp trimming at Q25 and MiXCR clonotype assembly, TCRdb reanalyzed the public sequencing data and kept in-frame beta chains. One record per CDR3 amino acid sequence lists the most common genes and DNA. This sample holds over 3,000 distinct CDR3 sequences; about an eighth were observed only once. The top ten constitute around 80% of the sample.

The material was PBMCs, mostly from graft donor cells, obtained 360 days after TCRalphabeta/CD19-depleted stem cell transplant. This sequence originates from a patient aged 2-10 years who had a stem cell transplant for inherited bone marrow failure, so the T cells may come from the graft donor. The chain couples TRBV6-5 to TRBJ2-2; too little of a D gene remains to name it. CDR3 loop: CASSYGWPSLRNTGELFF. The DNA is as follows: TGTGCCAGCAGTTACGGGTGGCCCTCCTTGCGGAACACCGGGGAGCTGTTTTTT.